A selection of T cell receptor beta chains follows, all from one sample in a study of OX40 agonist ivuxolimab in advanced cancers. Using immunoSEQ multiplex PCR, the repertoire was profiled, and TCRdb retains in-frame clones only, with some absent. This table has 63,000 or so clones, about 89% appearing once. The starting material was CD4+ or CD8+ T cells sorted from blood, obtained in a trial of the OX40 agonist ivuxolimab. The receptors come from an adult with an advanced solid tumor such as melanoma, head and neck, liver or kidney cancer. Both conserved end residues are part of each CDR3. The order of the fields is V gene, D gene, J gene, clone size, CDR3 protein, CDR3 DNA. The D gene is left open where the match is weak. Size values are once, few and many counts, or a class for expanded clones, and some rows have none.

v_call: TRBV21-1; d_call: .; j_call: TRBJ2-7; clone_size: .; cdr3_aa: CASKTGGLSYEQYF; cdr3_nt: TGTGCCAGCAAAACCGGGGGTCTTTCCTACGAGCAGTACTTC
v_call: TRBV7-9; d_call: TRBD2; j_call: TRBJ2-7; clone_size: .; cdr3_aa: CASSPGGRLAAPYEQYF; cdr3_nt: TGTGCCAGCAGCCCGGGGGGAAGACTAGCGGCACCCTACGAGCAGTACTTC
v_call: TRBV7-3; d_call: .; j_call: TRBJ1-1; clone_size: .; cdr3_aa: CASTPGGEGTEAFF; cdr3_nt: TGTGCCAGCACCCCCGGGGGTGAGGGCACTGAAGCTTTCTTT
v_call: TRBV6-5; d_call: .; j_call: TRBJ1-4; clone_size: once; cdr3_aa: CASSYGPGANEKLFF; cdr3_nt: TGTGCCAGCAGTTACGGACCGGGGGCGAATGAAAAACTGTTTTTT
v_call: TRBV29-1; d_call: .; j_call: TRBJ2-7; clone_size: .; cdr3_aa: CSVRDARGSYEQYF; cdr3_nt: TGCAGCGTGAGGGACGCCCGGGGTTCCTACGAGCAGTACTTC
v_call: TRBV19; d_call: .; j_call: TRBJ2-7; clone_size: once; cdr3_aa: CASSMRAGSEQYF; cdr3_nt: TGTGCCAGTAGTATGAGGGCAGGGAGCGAGCAGTACTTC
v_call: TRBV7-8; d_call: TRBD1; j_call: TRBJ2-7; clone_size: .; cdr3_aa: CASSLFGQGTYEQYF; cdr3_nt: TGTGCCAGCAGCTTATTCGGACAGGGGACCTACGAGCAGTACTTC
v_call: TRBV4-1; d_call: .; j_call: TRBJ1-3; clone_size: .; cdr3_aa: CASSQVGSGNTIYF; cdr3_nt: TGCGCCAGCAGCCAAGTGGGATCTGGAAACACCATATATTTT
v_call: TRBV27; d_call: .; j_call: TRBJ1-6; clone_size: .; cdr3_aa: CASAGGVNSPLHF; cdr3_nt: TGTGCCAGTGCGGGGGGTGTAAATTCACCCCTCCACTTT
v_call: TRBV9; d_call: .; j_call: TRBJ2-3; clone_size: .; cdr3_aa: CASRTRDTDTQYF; cdr3_nt: TGTGCCAGCAGAACACGGGATACAGATACGCAGTATTTT
v_call: TRBV10-1; d_call: .; j_call: TRBJ1-1; clone_size: .; cdr3_aa: CASSDVRGVTEAFF; cdr3_nt: TGCGCCAGCAGTGATGTCCGGGGGGTCACTGAAGCTTTCTTT
v_call: TRBV4-3; d_call: .; j_call: TRBJ2-7; clone_size: .; cdr3_aa: CASSPYRDDYTEQYF; cdr3_nt: TGCGCCAGCAGCCCCTACAGGGATGATTACACCGAGCAGTACTTC
v_call: TRBV7-9; d_call: .; j_call: TRBJ2-3; clone_size: .; cdr3_aa: CASSFPGAGTDTQYF; cdr3_nt: TGTGCCAGCAGCTTCCCGGGGGCGGGCACAGATACGCAGTATTTT
v_call: TRBV10-3; d_call: TRBD1; j_call: TRBJ1-5; clone_size: .; cdr3_aa: CAIMGQYSNQPQHF; cdr3_nt: TGTGCCATCATGGGACAGTATAGCAATCAGCCCCAGCATTTT
v_call: TRBV27; d_call: TRBD1; j_call: TRBJ2-7; clone_size: .; cdr3_aa: CASSSASTGNPYEQYF; cdr3_nt: TGTGCCAGCAGTTCCGCTTCGACAGGGAATCCCTACGAGCAGTACTTC